Below, one T cell receptor beta chain is given with its context. The antigen is not known. The record originates from a study of beta chain features in type 1 diabetes. This CDR3 region has 15 residues. Sequencing targeted expressed TCRB transcripts, as all isolated RNA had been reverse transcribed. Libraries were prepared by immunoSEQ multiplex PCR; TCRdb keeps only in-frame clonotypes and omits some of them. The sample shows 250,000 to 350,000 clones, approximately 9.9% of them seen only once. Study findings and constraints: When Type 1 diabetes patients were examined, their TCRB CDR3s proved moderately but significantly shorter in all four CD4+ subsets. Sequencing used cDNA, and cells with high TCR expression could therefore be over-represented.

This chain uses TRBV21-1 with TRBJ1-1; no check of the table's D call, TRBD1, against the DNA was made. TRBV21-1 is noted as a pseudogene. Material: naive CD4+ T cells from blood. This TCR came from a woman aged 25 to 39 in good health. The chain's CDR3 is CASNRQGTRNTEAFF. In DNA, the CDR3 is TGTGCCAGCAACCGACAGGGGACGCGTAACACTGAAGCTTTCTTT.